This T cell receptor (beta chain) was sequenced for a study of OX40 agonist ivuxolimab in advanced cancers. General notes on the study: The costimulatory receptor OX40 (CD134) was targeted by ivuxolimab, a fully human IgG2 agonistic monoclonal antibody. Intravenous ivuxolimab was administered to patients every 2 weeks at six dose levels: 0.01, 0.1, 0.3, 1.5, 3 and 10 mg/kg. Of the 50 to 55 dose-escalation patients, hepatocellular carcinoma was present in 19, melanoma in around 15, renal cell carcinoma in 9 and head and neck cancer in 9. The dose-escalation cohort was over 70% male with a mean age of roughly 62 years, ranging from roughly 20 to 80. Prior anti-PD-1, anti-PD-L1 or anti-CTLA-4 therapy was permitted, and about two fifths of dose-escalation patients had received checkpoint inhibitors. Partial responses were achieved by three dose-escalation patients, of whom one had hepatocellular carcinoma and two had cutaneous melanoma. The purpose of peripheral TCRbeta sequencing was to test whether ivuxolimab changed TCR sequence diversity and led to clonal T-cell expansion. The paper describes the monotherapy dose-escalation part (N ≈ 52 patients) of the phase I trial of ivuxolimab. Findings and caveats that apply to the study as a whole: Which antigens the clonally expanded peripheral T cells were specific for was not determined. In partial responders in the 0.1-3.0 mg/kg groups, normalized peripheral clonal expansion was found to be among the lowest, especially among CD8+ T cells. Low levels of normalized T-cell clonal expansion were also shown by some nonresponding patients. At doses from 0.1 to 3.0 mg/kg, clonal expansion was seen in both CD4+ and CD8+ blood T cells between baseline and week 6. After ivuxolimab, CD8+ T cells had more expanded clones than CD4+ T cells on average.

The trial excluded patients who had a history of autoimmune disease or who were on systemic immunosuppression. Peripheral blood for TCR sequencing was drawn from every dose cohort at baseline, at cycle 4 day 1 and at cycle 7 day 1. Samples came from an open-label, multicenter, first-in-human phase I dose-escalation trial of ivuxolimab. Adults with locally advanced or metastatic head and neck squamous cell, hepatocellular, melanoma or renal cell carcinoma were enrolled in the trial. Before TCR sequencing, CD4+ and CD8+ T cells were separately sorted from peripheral blood. Turning to this clone: The clone's antigen remains unknown. No clone much larger than this one lies a single base away; base qualities are absent.

Genomic DNA was extracted from sorted cells for sequencing of the TCRbeta CDR3 region. The immunoSEQ Assay was used for sequencing of TCRbeta CDR3 regions. TCRdb retrieved this table from immuneACCESS and kept in-frame rearrangements only. Not all clones are present; in checked studies, unresolved V genes account for under half, and no reason is known for the remainder. The sample table records 70,000 to 75,000 clones; around 83% of these occur just once. The top ten hold 0.9% to 1.2% of the sample. The sequence derives from an adult with an advanced solid tumor such as melanoma, head and neck, liver or kidney cancer. Material: CD4+ or CD8+ T cells sorted from blood, obtained in a trial of the OX40 agonist ivuxolimab.

The bases are TGTGCCAGCAGCTTACTAGCGGGAGGACCCCCTTACAATGAGCAGTTCTTC. This gives the protein CASSLLAGGPPYNEQFF. Recombination joined TRBV11-1 with TRBJ2-1; 11 of the junction bases match TRBD2. Via the germline V gene (reference sequence), CDR1 is SGHAT and CDR2 FQDESV. The CDR3 runs 17 residues from the cysteine to the phenylalanine. Of all the DNA, just the CDR3 is kept, 51 bases in frame from base 1. Compared with germline, V lacks 2 bases and J lacks 4 bases; bases without a gene match: 7.